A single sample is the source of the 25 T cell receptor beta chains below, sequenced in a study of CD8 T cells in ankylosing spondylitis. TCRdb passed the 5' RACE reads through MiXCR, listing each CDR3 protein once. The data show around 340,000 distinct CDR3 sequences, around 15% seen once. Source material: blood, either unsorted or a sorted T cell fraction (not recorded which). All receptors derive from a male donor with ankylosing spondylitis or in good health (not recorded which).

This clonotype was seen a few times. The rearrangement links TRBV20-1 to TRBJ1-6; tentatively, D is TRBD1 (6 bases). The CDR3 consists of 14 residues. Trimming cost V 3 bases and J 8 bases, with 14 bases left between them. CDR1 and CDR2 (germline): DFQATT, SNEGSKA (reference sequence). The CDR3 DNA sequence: TGCAGTGCTAGGGGGGGGGCTTCCTATTCACCCCTCCACTTT. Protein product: CSARGGASYSPLHF.

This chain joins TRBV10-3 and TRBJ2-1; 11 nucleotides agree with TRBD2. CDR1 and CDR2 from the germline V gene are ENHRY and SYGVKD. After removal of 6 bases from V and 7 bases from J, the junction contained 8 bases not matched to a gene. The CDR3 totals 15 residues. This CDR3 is CAIRQLAGDFNEQFF. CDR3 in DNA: TGTGCCATCAGGCAACTAGCGGGGGATTTTAATGAGCAGTTCTTC.

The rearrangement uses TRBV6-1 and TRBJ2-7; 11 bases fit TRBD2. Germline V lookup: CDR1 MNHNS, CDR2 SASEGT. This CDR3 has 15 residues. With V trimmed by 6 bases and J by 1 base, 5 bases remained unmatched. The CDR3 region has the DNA TGTGCCAGCAGAGGTACTAGCGGGAGATCCTACGAGCAGTACTTC. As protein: CASRGTSGRSYEQYF.

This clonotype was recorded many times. The CDR3 DNA reads as TGTGCCAGCAGTTCGGGACAACCGCTTGAAGCTTTCTTT. As protein: CASSSGQPLEAFF. The chain carries TRBV12-3 or TRBV12-4 and TRBJ1-1, with D possibly TRBD1 on 6 matching bases. The CDR3 length is 13 residues. Trimming cost V 4 bases and J 7 bases, with 13 bases left between them.

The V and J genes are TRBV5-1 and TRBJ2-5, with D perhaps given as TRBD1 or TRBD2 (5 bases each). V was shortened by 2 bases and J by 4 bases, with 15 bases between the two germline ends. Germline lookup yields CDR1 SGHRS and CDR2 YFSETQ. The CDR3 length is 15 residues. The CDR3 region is CASSFGPGRGETQYF. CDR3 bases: TGCGCCAGCAGCTTCGGACCGGGACGGGGAGAGACCCAGTACTTC.

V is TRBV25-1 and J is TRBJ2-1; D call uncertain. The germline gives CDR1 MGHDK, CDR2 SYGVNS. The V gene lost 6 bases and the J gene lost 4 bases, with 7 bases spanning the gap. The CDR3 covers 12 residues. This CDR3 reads CASRNQYNEQFF. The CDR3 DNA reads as TGTGCCAGCAGGAACCAGTACAATGAGCAGTTCTTC.

The CDR3 DNA reads TGTGCCAGCAGTGAAGGGAGCGGGGTAAAGACCCAGTACTTC. Translated: CASSEGSGVKTQYF. The chain couples TRBV2 to TRBJ2-5; 7 nucleotides agree with TRBD2. The CDR3 extends over 14 amino acids. Germline CDR1 and CDR2: SNHLY and FYNNEI. Germline trimming cut 1 base from V and 6 bases from J; bases unmatched to any gene: 5.

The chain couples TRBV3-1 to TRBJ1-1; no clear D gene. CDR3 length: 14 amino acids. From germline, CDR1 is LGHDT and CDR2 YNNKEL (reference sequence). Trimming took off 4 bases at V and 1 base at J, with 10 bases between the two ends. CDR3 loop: CASSRGSANTEAFF. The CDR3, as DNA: TGTGCCAGCAGCCGCGGCTCAGCGAACACTGAAGCTTTCTTT.

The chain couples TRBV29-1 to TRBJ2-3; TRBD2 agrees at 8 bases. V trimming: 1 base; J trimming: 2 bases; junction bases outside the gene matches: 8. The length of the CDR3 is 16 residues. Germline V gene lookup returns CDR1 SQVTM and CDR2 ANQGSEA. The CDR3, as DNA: TGCAGCGTTGAAGCCCCCCAGCGGGGGTCCACAGATACGCAGTATTTT. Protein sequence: CSVEAPQRGSTDTQYF.

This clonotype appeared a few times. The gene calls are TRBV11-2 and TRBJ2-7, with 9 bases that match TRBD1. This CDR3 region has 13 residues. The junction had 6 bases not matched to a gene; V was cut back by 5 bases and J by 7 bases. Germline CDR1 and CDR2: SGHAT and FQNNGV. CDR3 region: CASSRDRVNEQYF. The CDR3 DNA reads TGTGCCAGCAGCCGGGACAGGGTTAATGAGCAGTACTTC.

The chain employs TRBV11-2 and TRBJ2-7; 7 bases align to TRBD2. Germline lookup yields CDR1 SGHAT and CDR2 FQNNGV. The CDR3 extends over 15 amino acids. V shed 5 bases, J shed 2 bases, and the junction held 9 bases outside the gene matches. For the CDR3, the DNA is TGTGCCAGCAGCCCTCTCCCGGGGGGAACCTACGAGCAGTACTTC. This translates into CASSPLPGGTYEQYF.

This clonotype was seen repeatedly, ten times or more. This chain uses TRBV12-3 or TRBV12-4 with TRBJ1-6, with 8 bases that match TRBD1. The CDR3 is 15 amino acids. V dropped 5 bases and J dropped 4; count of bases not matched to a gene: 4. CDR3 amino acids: CASSGDRNYNSPLHF. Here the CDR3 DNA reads TGTGCCAGCAGTGGGGACAGGAATTATAATTCACCCCTCCACTTT.

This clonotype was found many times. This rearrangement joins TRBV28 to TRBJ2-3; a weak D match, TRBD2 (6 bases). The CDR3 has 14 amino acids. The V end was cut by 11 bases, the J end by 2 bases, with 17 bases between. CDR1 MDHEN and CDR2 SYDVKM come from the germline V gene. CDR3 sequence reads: CAVPGLPFTDTQYF. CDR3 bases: TGTGCCGTTCCGGGACTCCCTTTCACAGATACGCAGTATTTT.

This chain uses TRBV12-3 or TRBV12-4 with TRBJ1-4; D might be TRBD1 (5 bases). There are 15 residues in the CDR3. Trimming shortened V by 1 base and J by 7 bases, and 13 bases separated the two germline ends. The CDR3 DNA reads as TGTGCCAGCAGTTTAGGGTCTCCCACAGGTGAAAAACTGTTTTTT. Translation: CASSLGSPTGEKLFF.

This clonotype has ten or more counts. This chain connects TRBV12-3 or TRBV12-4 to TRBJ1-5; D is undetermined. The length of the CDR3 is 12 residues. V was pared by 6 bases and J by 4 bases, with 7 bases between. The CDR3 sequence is CASRRGNQPQHF. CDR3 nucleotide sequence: TGTGCCAGCAGGCGGGGTAATCAGCCCCAGCATTTT.

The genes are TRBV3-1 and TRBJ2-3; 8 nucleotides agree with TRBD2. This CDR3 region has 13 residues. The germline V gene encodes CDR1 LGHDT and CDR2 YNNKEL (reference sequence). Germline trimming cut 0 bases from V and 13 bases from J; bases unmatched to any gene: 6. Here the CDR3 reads CASSQDQAGVEYF. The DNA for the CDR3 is TGTGCCAGCAGCCAAGATCAAGCGGGGGTGGAGTATTTT.

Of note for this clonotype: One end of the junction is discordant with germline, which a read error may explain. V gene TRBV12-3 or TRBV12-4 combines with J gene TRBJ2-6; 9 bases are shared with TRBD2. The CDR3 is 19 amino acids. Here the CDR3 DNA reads TGTGCCATCAGTTTAGAGACTAGCGGTCTTCGCTCTGGGGCCAACGTCCTGACTTTC. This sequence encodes CAISLETSGLRSGANVLTF.

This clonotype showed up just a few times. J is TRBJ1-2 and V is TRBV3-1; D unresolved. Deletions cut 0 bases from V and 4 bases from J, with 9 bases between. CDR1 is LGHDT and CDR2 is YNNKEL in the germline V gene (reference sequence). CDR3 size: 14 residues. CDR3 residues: CASSQDRGVYGYTF. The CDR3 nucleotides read TGTGCCAGCAGCCAAGATCGTGGGGTCTATGGCTACACCTTC. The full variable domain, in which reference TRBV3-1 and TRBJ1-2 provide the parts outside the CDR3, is DTAVSQTPKYLVTQMGNDKSIKCEQNLGHDTMYWYKQDSKKFLKIMFSYNNKELIINETVPNRFSPKSPDKAHLNLHINSLELGDSAVYFCASSQDRGVYGYTFGSGTRLTVV.

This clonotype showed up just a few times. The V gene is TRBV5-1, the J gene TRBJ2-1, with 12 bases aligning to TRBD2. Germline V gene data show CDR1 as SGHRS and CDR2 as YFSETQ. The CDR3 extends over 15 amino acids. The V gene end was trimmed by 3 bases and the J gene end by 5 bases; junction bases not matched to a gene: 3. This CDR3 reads CASSSGTSGHNEQFF. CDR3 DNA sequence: TGCGCCAGCAGCTCAGGGACTAGCGGGCACAATGAGCAGTTCTTC.

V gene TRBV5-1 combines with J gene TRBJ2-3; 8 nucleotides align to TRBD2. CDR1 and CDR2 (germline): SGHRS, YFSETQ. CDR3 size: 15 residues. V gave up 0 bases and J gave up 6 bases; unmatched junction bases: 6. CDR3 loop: CASSLGREGLDTQYF. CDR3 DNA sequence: TGCGCCAGCAGCTTGGGCCGGGAGGGCCTGGATACGCAGTATTTT.

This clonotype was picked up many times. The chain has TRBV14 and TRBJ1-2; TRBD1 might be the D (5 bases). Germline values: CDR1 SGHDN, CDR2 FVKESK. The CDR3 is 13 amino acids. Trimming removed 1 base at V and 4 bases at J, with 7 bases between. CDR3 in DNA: TGTGCCAGCAGCCAAGGGGGGGGCTATGGCTACACCTTC. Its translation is CASSQGGGYGYTF.

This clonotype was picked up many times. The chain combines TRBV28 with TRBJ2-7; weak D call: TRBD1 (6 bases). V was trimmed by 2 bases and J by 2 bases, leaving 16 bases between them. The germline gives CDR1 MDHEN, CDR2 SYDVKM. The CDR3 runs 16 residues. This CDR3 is CASSLDVEGQTYEQYF. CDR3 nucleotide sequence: TGTGCCAGCAGTTTAGATGTAGAAGGACAGACCTACGAGCAGTACTTC.

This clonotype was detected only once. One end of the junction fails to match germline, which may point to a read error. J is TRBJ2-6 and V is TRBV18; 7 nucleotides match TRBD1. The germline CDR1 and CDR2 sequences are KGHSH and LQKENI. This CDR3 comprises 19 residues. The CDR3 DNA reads TGTGCCAGCTCACCACCACAGGGGCCACCCTACTCTGTGGCCAACGTCCTGACTTTC. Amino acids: CASSPPQGPPYSVANVLTF.

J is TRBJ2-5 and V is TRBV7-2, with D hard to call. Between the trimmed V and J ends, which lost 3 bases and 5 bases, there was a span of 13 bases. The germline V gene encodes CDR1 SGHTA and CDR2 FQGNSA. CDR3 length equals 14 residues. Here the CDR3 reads CASSLYDGAETQYF. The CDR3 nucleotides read TGTGCCAGCAGCTTGTACGACGGAGCGGAGACCCAGTACTTC.

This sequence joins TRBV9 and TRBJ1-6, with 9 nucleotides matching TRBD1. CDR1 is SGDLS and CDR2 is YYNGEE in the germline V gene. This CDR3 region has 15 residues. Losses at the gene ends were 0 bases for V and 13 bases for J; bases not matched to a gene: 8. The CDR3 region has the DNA TGTGCCAGCAGCGTAGAGACGGGACAGGGTGTCCCCCTCCACTTT. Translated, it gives CASSVETGQGVPLHF.